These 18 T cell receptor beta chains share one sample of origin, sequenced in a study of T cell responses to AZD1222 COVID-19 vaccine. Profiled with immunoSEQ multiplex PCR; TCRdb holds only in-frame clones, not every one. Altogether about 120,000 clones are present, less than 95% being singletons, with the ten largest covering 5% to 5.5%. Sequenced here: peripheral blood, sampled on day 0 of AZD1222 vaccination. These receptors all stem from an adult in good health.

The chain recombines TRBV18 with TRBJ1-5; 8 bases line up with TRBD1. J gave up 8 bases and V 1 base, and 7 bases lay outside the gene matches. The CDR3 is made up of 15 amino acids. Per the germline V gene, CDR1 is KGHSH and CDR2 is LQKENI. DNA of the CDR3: TGTGCCAGCTCACCACAAACAGGGGGATCCGAGCCCCAGCATTTT. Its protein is CASSPQTGGSEPQHF. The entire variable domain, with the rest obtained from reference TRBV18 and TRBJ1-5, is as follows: NAGVMQNPRHLVRRRGQEARLRCSPMKGHSHVYWYRQLPEEGLKFMVYLQKENIIDESGMPKERFSAEFPKEGPSILRIQQVVRGDSAAYFCASSPQTGGSEPQHFGDGTRLSIL.

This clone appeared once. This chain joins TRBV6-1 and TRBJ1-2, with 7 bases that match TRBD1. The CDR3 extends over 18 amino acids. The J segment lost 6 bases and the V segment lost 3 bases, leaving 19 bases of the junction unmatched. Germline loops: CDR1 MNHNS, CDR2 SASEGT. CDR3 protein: CASSEYYGDRATRHGYTF. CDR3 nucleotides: TGTGCCAGCAGTGAGTATTACGGAGACAGGGCGACCAGGCATGGCTACACCTTC.

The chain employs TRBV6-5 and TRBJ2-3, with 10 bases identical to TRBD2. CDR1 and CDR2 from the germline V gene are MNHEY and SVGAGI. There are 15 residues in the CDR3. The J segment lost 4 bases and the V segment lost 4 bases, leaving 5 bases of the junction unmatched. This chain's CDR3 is CASSSPSGSPDTQYF. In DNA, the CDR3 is TGTGCCAGCAGTTCCCCTAGCGGGAGCCCAGATACGCAGTATTTT.

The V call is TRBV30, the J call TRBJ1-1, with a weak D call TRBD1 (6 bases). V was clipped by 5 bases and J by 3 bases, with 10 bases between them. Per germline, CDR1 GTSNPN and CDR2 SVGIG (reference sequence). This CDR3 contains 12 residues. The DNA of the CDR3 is TGTGCCTGGGTCGGGACACACACTGAAGCTTTCTTT. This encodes CAWVGTHTEAFF.

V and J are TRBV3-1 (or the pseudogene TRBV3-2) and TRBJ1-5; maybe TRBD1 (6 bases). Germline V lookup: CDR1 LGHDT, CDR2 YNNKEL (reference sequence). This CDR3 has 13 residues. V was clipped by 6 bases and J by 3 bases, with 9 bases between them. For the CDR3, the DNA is TGTGCCAGCAGTACAGGGTCCAATCAGCCCCAGCATTTT. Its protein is CASSTGSNQPQHF.

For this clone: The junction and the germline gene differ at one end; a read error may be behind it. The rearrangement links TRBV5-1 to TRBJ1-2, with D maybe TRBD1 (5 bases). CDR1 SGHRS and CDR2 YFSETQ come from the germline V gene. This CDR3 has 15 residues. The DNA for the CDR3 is TGCGCCAGCAGTTTGGCGGGGACGGCTAACTATGGCTACACCTTC. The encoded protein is CASSLAGTANYGYTF. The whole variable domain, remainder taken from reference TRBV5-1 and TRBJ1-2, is KAGVTQTPRYLIKTRGQQVTLSCSPISGHRSVSWYQQTPGQGLQFLFEYFSETQRNKGNFPGRFSGRQFSNSRSEMNVSTLELGDSALYLCASSLAGTANYGYTFGSGTRLTVV.

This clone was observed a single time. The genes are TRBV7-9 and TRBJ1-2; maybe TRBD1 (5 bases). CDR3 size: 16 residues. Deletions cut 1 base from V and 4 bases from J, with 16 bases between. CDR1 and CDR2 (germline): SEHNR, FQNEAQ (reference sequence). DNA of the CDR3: TGTGCCAGCAGCTTAGAGGGGACGGGTCCTAGCTATGGCTACACCTTC. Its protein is CASSLEGTGPSYGYTF.

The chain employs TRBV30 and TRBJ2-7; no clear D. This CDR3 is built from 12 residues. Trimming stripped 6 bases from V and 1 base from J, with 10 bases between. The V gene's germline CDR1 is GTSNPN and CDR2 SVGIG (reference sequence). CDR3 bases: TGTGCCTGTACTGCTAGTTCCTACGAGCAGTACTTC. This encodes CACTASSYEQYF.

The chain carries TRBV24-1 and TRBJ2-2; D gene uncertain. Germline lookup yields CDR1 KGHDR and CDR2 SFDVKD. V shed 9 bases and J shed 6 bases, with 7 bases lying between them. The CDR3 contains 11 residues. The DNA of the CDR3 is TGTGCCACCGGGATTCCCGGGGAGCTGTTTTTT. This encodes CATGIPGELFF.

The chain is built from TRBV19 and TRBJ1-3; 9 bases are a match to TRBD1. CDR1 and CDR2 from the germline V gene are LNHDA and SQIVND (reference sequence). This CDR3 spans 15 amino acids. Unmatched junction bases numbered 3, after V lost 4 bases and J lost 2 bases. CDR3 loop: CASSTGTGTGNTIYF. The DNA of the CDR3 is TGTGCCAGTAGTACCGGGACAGGGACTGGAAACACCATATATTTT. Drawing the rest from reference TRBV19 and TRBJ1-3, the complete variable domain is DGGITQSPKYLFRKEGQNVTLSCEQNLNHDAMYWYRQDPGQGLRLIYYSQIVNDFQKGDIAEGYSVSREKKESFPLTVTSAQKNPTAFYLCASSTGTGTGNTIYFGEGSWLTVV.

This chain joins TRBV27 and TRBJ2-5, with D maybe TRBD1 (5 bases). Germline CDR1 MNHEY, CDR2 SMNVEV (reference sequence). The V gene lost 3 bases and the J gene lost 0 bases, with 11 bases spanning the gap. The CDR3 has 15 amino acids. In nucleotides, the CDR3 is TGTGCCAGCAGTTTGGGGCGGAGTGACCAAGAGACCCAGTACTTC. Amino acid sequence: CASSLGRSDQETQYF.

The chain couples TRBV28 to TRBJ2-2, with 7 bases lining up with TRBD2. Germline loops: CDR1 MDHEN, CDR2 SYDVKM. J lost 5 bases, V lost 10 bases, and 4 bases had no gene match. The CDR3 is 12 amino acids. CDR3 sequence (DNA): TGTGCCACCTTTAGCGGGACCGGGGAGCTGTTTTTT. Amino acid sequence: CATFSGTGELFF.

For the CDR3, the DNA is TGTGCCACCAGTGATTTGCGACGGAACACTGAAGCTTTCTTT. It encodes CATSDLRRNTEAFF. V and J are TRBV24-1 and TRBJ1-1; D not resolved. The germline CDR1 and CDR2 sequences are KGHDR and SFDVKD. The V and J ends lost 0 bases and 1 base respectively, with 5 bases between them. The CDR3 runs 14 residues.

CDR3 in amino acids: CASSSRGTGYTF. In nucleotides, the CDR3 is TGTGCCAGCAGTTCCCGGGGTACCGGCTACACCTTC. The rearrangement joins TRBV6-5 to TRBJ1-2; D ambiguous. Germline lookup yields CDR1 MNHEY and CDR2 SVGAGI. The V and J ends lost 4 bases and 8 bases respectively, with 11 bases between them. The CDR3 covers 12 residues.

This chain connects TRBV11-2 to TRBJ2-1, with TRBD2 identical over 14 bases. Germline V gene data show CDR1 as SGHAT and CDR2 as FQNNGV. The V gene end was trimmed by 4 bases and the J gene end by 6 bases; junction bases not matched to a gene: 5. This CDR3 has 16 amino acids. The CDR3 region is CASSSRLAGGPNEQFF. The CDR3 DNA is TGTGCCAGCAGCTCCCGACTAGCGGGAGGGCCCAATGAGCAGTTCTTC.

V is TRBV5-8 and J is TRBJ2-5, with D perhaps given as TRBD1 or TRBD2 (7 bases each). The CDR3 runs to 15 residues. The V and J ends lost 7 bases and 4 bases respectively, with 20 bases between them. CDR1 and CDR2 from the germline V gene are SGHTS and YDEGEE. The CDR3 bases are TGTGCCAGCTCAATGGGACAGCGGGGTCGAGAGACCCAGTACTTC. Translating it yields CASSMGQRGRETQYF.

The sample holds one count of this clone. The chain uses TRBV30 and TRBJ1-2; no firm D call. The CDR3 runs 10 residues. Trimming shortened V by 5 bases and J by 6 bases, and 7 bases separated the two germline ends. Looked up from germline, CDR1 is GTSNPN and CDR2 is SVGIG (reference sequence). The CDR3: CAWLKDGYTF. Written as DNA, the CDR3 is TGTGCCTGGTTGAAAGATGGCTACACCTTC.

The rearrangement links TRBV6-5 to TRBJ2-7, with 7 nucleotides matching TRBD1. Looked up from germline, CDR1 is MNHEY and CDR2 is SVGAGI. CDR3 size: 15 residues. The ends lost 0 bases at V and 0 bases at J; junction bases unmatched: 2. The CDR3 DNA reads TGTGCCAGCAGTTACTCGGGGACAGCCTCCTACGAGCAGTACTTC. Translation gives CASSYSGTASYEQYF.